These 23 T cell receptor beta chains came from one sample sequenced in a study of control samples from healthy donors and cancer patients. Profiled with immunoSEQ multiplex PCR; TCRdb holds only in-frame clones, not every one. This sample has 150,000 to 200,000 clones, with around 94% found just once. The sample taken for sequencing was blood. The origin of the receptors is a woman aged 18-35 years in good health.

The rearrangement uses TRBV12-3 or TRBV12-4 and TRBJ2-3; D unresolved. This CDR3 has 13 residues. With 6 bases removed from V and 5 bases from J, the gap between germline ends came to 12 bases. CDR3 sequence: CASSLQTKDTQYF. Here the CDR3 DNA reads TGTGCCAGCAGCCTACAGACAAAAGATACGCAGTATTTT.

This chain joins TRBV11-3 and TRBJ1-2, with TRBD1 as a possible D gene (6 bases). CDR1 is SGHNT, CDR2 YENEEA, per germline. The CDR3 length is 14 residues. Trimming pared 3 bases from V and 1 base from J, leaving 9 bases between. In nucleotides, the CDR3 is TGTGCCAGCAGCTTGCGGACAGATAACTATGGCTACACCTTC. This sequence encodes CASSLRTDNYGYTF. The full variable domain, completed using reference TRBV11-3 and TRBJ1-2, is EAGVVQSPRYKIIEKKQPVAFWCNPISGHNTLYWYLQNLGQGPELLIRYENEEAVDDSQLPKDRFSAERLKGVDSTLKIQPAELGDSAVYLCASSLRTDNYGYTFGSGTRLTVV.

This clone was observed a single time. Here the CDR3 DNA reads TGCGCCAGCAGCCAACTAGGAGGTCGGACAGTCGAGCAGTTCTTC. Amino acids: CASSQLGGRTVEQFF. This rearrangement joins TRBV4-3 to TRBJ2-1; D might be TRBD1 (6 bases). Germline V CDR1 and CDR2: LGHNA, YSLEER. V was clipped by 2 bases and J by 10 bases, with 18 bases between them. The CDR3 covers 15 residues.

This clone was observed once. The chain combines TRBV19 with TRBJ2-7, with 10 nucleotides matching TRBD2. The germline CDR1 and CDR2 sequences are LNHDA and SQIVND (reference sequence). The CDR3 sequence is 15 residues long. V dropped 1 base and J dropped 3; count of bases not matched to a gene: 3. The CDR3 sequence: CASSIALAGVYEQYF. Here the CDR3 DNA reads TGTGCCAGTAGTATAGCCCTAGCGGGGGTCTACGAGCAGTACTTC.

The CDR3, as DNA: TGTGCCAGCAGCTTAGTCGGGACAGGTAACACAGATACGCAGTATTTT. Encoded protein: CASSLVGTGNTDTQYF. The chain recombines TRBV13 with TRBJ2-3, with 8 bases that match TRBD1. This CDR3 is 16 amino acids long. Germline CDR1 reads PRHDT; CDR2 reads FYEKMQ (reference sequence). V lost 1 base to trimming and J lost 2 bases; unmatched junction nucleotides: 5.

The chain couples TRBV3-1 (or the pseudogene TRBV3-2) to TRBJ2-7; 7 nucleotides match TRBD2. CDR3 length: 15 amino acids. Germline trimming cut 3 bases from V and 3 bases from J; bases unmatched to any gene: 8. Per germline, CDR1 LGHDT and CDR2 YNNKEL (reference sequence). The DNA for the CDR3 is TGTGCCAGCAGCCAGGCAAGCGGGAACATCTACGAGCAGTACTTC. It is translated as CASSQASGNIYEQYF.

The V call is TRBV6-4, the J call TRBJ2-7; D unclear. Trimming took off 3 bases at V and 0 bases at J, with 9 bases between the two ends. Germline V gene sequence: CDR1 MRHNA, CDR2 SNTAGT. CDR3 length equals 14 residues. In DNA, the CDR3 is TGTGCCAGCAGTGATCCCCGCTACTCCTACGAGCAGTACTTC. Protein: CASSDPRYSYEQYF.

V usage is TRBV7-9 and J usage is TRBJ2-7; 10 bases map to TRBD1. The CDR3 contains 13 residues. V shed 6 bases and J 6 bases; nucleotides not matched to a gene: 5. Germline lookup yields CDR1 SEHNR and CDR2 FQNEAQ (reference sequence). CDR3 region: CASSSRQGAEQYF. CDR3 nucleotide sequence: TGTGCCAGCAGTTCTCGACAGGGGGCCGAGCAGTACTTC.

The chain couples TRBV12-3 or TRBV12-4 to TRBJ1-2; no definite D call. The CDR3 spans 12 residues. The V and J ends lost 4 bases and 1 base respectively, with 4 bases between them. CDR3 sequence (DNA): TGTGCCAGCAGTTCAGTTAACTATGGCTACACCTTC. Translating gives CASSSVNYGYTF.

This rearrangement joins TRBV3-1 (or the pseudogene TRBV3-2) to TRBJ1-1, with a possible D match to TRBD1 (5 bases). The V end was cut by 6 bases, the J end by 4 bases, with 9 bases between. This CDR3 region has 12 residues. Germline V gives CDR1 LGHDT, CDR2 YNNKEL (reference sequence). The CDR3 DNA sequence: TGTGCCAGCAGGACGGGGGGCACTGAAGCTTTCTTT. This gives the protein CASRTGGTEAFF.

The chain has TRBV15 and TRBJ2-3; 10 bases line up with TRBD2. Trimming at V came to 3 bases and at J to 2 bases, leaving 5 bases not matched to a gene. The CDR3 runs 16 residues. The germline V gene has CDR1 LNHNV and CDR2 YYDKDF (reference sequence). The CDR3 DNA is TGTGCCACCAGCAGGCCCCTAGCGGGGGCCACAGATACGCAGTATTTT. This encodes CATSRPLAGATDTQYF.

This clone has only a few counts. This chain joins TRBV5-4 and TRBJ1-6, with 7 bases identical to TRBD1. The germline gives CDR1 SGHNT, CDR2 YYREEE (reference sequence). The length of the CDR3 is 16 residues. The V gene end was trimmed by 2 bases and the J gene end by 9 bases; junction bases not matched to a gene: 11. CDR3 nucleotide sequence: TGTGCCAGCAGCTTATACAGACAGGGTCTTAGTTCACCCCTCCACTTT. Translated, it gives CASSLYRQGLSSPLHF.

V and J are TRBV7-9 and TRBJ2-5; 12 bases align to TRBD2. Germline V gene data show CDR1 as SEHNR and CDR2 as FQNEAQ (reference sequence). V lost 4 bases and J lost 5; bases outside the gene matches: 5. The CDR3 spans 15 residues. DNA for the CDR3: TGTGCCAGCAGCTCTAGCGGGAGGGCCAGGGAGACCCAGTACTTC. It is translated as CASSSSGRARETQYF.

In this sample, this clone turned up once. The rearrangement links TRBV7-6 to TRBJ2-5; 9 bases are a match to TRBD2. Germline loops: CDR1 SGHVS, CDR2 FNYEAQ. The junction had 9 bases not matched to a gene; V was cut back by 5 bases and J by 5 bases. The CDR3 is 15 residues long. The CDR3 region is CASSPRAGGPETQYF. CDR3 DNA: TGTGCCAGCAGCCCCCGGGCGGGGGGGCCCGAGACCCAGTACTTC.

The chain recombines TRBV10-1 with TRBJ1-1, with D possibly matching TRBD1 (5 bases). The CDR3 contains 14 residues. CDR1 is WNHNN, CDR2 SYGVQD, per germline (reference sequence). The V and J ends lost 2 bases and 4 bases respectively, with 11 bases between them. The CDR3, as DNA: TGCGCCAGCAGTGAGACCCCGAGGGGCACTGAAGCTTTCTTT. As protein: CASSETPRGTEAFF.

This chain links TRBV12-3 or TRBV12-4 with TRBJ1-2; weak D call: TRBD1 (6 bases). This CDR3 contains 11 residues. The V gene lost 7 bases and the J gene lost 7 bases, with 10 bases spanning the gap. CDR3 DNA: TGTGCCAGCACCGAGGGGGGTGGCTACACCTTC. Protein: CASTEGGGYTF.

The rearrangement links TRBV10-2 to TRBJ1-2, with 9 bases identical to TRBD1. This CDR3 is 17 amino acids long. V lost 5 bases to trimming and J lost 2 bases; unmatched junction nucleotides: 12. Germline V gene lookup returns CDR1 WSHSY and CDR2 SAAADI. CDR3 protein: CASSYTTGTGSNYGYTF. CDR3 sequence (DNA): TGCGCCAGCAGTTACACAACCGGGACAGGGTCGAACTATGGCTACACCTTC.

This rearrangement joins TRBV6-5 to TRBJ2-3, with 13 bases lining up with TRBD2. CDR1 is MNHEY and CDR2 is SVGAGI in the germline V gene. With V trimmed by 6 bases and J by 6 bases, 6 bases remained unmatched. There are 15 residues in the CDR3. The CDR3, as DNA: TGTGCCAGCAGCCGACTAGCGGGAGGACGTGATACGCAGTATTTT. Encoded protein: CASSRLAGGRDTQYF.

The chain recombines TRBV3-1 (or the pseudogene TRBV3-2) with TRBJ1-6; 9 positions agree with TRBD1. This CDR3 comprises 17 residues. V gave up 2 bases and J gave up 10 bases; unmatched junction bases: 12. The germline gives CDR1 LGHDT, CDR2 YNNKEL (reference sequence). CDR3 residues: CASSQNTYRGLGSPLHF. The CDR3 bases are TGTGCCAGCAGCCAAAATACTTACAGGGGGCTGGGGTCACCCCTCCACTTT.

This clone has a single count. The rearrangement joins TRBV28 to TRBJ1-1, with 12 bases aligning to TRBD1. From germline, CDR1 is MDHEN and CDR2 SYDVKM. Germline trimming cut 2 bases from V and 11 bases from J; bases unmatched to any gene: 9. The CDR3 loop spans 15 amino acids. The CDR3 sequence: CASSLRVGQGAVAFF. CDR3 coding DNA: TGTGCCAGCAGTTTAAGGGTGGGACAGGGGGCCGTGGCTTTCTTT.

The chain is built from TRBV11-2 and TRBJ2-1; weak D call: TRBD2 (5 bases). Trimming removed 3 bases at V and 10 bases at J, with 10 bases between. The germline gives CDR1 SGHAT, CDR2 FQNNGV. The CDR3 runs 12 residues. CDR3 sequence (DNA): TGTGCCAGCAGCTTTATTGGGGAGGAGCAGTTCTTC. Translating it yields CASSFIGEEQFF.

On this clone: A read error may produce the germline difference seen at one junction end. The V and J genes are TRBV2 and TRBJ2-7, with 13 bases aligning to TRBD2. The V gene's germline CDR1 is SNHLY and CDR2 FYNNEI. The CDR3 length is 15 residues. The CDR3 loop reads CASRPDQGLAGPKTF. The CDR3 nucleotides read TGTGCCAGCAGACCCGACCAGGGACTAGCGGGGCCCAAGACGTTC.

This clone came up once. The chain carries TRBV6-5 and TRBJ1-2, with D uncertain. In germline, CDR1 is MNHEY, CDR2 SVGAGI. The CDR3 has 13 residues. The germline V and J ends were trimmed by 7 bases and 2 bases, with 11 bases remaining between them. The CDR3 nucleotides are TGTGCCAGCACCATAGTTCCCAACTATGGCTACACCTTC. Its protein product is CASTIVPNYGYTF.